The T cell receptor (beta chain) under discussion was sequenced for a study of blood T cell repertoires in COVID-19. Whole-study context: Samples taken during acute and convalescent COVID-19 were collected in the United States, Italy and Spain.

This CDR3 spans 14 amino acids. The trim removed 4 bases at V and 8 bases at J, leaving 7 bases unmatched. CDR1 and CDR2 (germline): MNHEY, SVGEGT. Sequencing was performed with immunoSEQ multiplex PCR; in TCRdb, only in-frame clones are kept and a portion is missing. The data show hundreds of thousands of clones, with roughly nine tenths seen just once and under 4% held by the top ten. This clone was observed once. Material: peripheral blood. The J gene is TRBJ2-1, the V gene TRBV6-2 or TRBV6-3, with 8 bases aligning to TRBD1. This receptor was taken from a man younger than 35 with active or convalescent COVID-19. Here the CDR3 DNA reads TGTGCCAGCAGTTTCCGGGACAGGAGTGATGAGCAGTTCTTC. Protein product: CASSFRDRSDEQFF.